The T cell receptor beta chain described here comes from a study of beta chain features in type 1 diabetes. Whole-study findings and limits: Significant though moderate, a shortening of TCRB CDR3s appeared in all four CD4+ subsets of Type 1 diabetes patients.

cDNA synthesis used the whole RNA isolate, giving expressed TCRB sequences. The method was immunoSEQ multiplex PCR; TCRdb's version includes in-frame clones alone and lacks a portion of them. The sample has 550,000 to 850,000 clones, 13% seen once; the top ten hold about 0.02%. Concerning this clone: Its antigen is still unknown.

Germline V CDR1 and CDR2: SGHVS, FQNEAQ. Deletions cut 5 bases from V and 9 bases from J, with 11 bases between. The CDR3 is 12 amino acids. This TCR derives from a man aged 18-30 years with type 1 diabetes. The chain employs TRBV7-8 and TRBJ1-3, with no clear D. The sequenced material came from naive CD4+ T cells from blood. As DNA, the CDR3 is TGTGCCAGCAGCGCCCATTTGGGCACCATATATTTT. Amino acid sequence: CASSAHLGTIYF. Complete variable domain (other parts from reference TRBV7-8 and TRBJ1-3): GAGVSQSPRYKVAKRGQDVALRCDPISGHVSLFWYQQALGQGPEFLTYFQNEAQLDKSGLPSDRFFAERPEGSVSTLKIQRTQQEDSAVYLCASSAHLGTIYFGEGSWLTVV.